The rows below give T cell receptor beta chains drawn from one sample of a study of CD8 T cells in ankylosing spondylitis. Via MiXCR, TCRdb re-called the 5' RACE reads, giving one row per CDR3 protein. Of tens of thousands of distinct CDR3 sequences in the sample, approximately 10% were seen once. The sample was blood, either unsorted or a sorted T cell fraction (not recorded which). These receptors all come from a male donor with ankylosing spondylitis or in good health (not recorded which). Each CDR3 is given with its conserved first and last residue. The D gene is left open where the match is weak. The size entry is marked missing in some rows and otherwise reads once, few, many or a size class.

v_call: TRBV20-1; d_call: .; clone_size: many; j_call: TRBJ1-4; cdr3_aa: CSARSGQGETNEKLFF; cdr3_nt: TGCAGTGCTAGATCGGGACAAGGCGAAACTAATGAAAAACTGTTTTTT
v_call: TRBV27; d_call: .; clone_size: many; j_call: TRBJ2-5; cdr3_aa: CASSSLGGQETQYF; cdr3_nt: TGTGCCAGCAGTTCCCTTGGCGGGCAAGAGACCCAGTACTTC
v_call: TRBV15; d_call: TRBD1; clone_size: many; j_call: TRBJ2-7; cdr3_aa: CATSRGQLSYEQYF; cdr3_nt: TGTGCCACCAGCAGGGGACAGCTCTCCTACGAGCAGTACTTC
v_call: TRBV5-1; d_call: .; clone_size: many; j_call: TRBJ1-1; cdr3_aa: CASSFAFMNTEAFF; cdr3_nt: TGCGCCAGCAGCTTCGCGTTTATGAACACTGAAGCTTTCTTT
v_call: TRBV12-3/TRBV12-4; d_call: .; clone_size: many; j_call: TRBJ2-1; cdr3_aa: CASSLVILTSYNEQFF; cdr3_nt: TGTGCCAGCAGTTTAGTGATCCTAACCTCCTACAATGAGCAGTTCTTC
v_call: TRBV19; d_call: .; clone_size: .; j_call: TRBJ1-4; cdr3_aa: CASSIGGGGTNEKLFF; cdr3_nt: TGTGCCAGTAGTATTGGGGGGGGTGGAACTAATGAAAAACTGTTTTTT
v_call: TRBV6-5; d_call: .; clone_size: many; j_call: TRBJ2-2; cdr3_aa: CASSSPGSPSGELFF; cdr3_nt: TGTGCCAGCAGTTCCCCGGGCTCTCCATCCGGGGAGCTGTTTTTT
v_call: TRBV27; d_call: TRBD1; clone_size: few; j_call: TRBJ2-7; cdr3_aa: CASSLGQGNEQYF; cdr3_nt: TGTGCCAGCAGTTTAGGACAGGGTAACGAGCAGTACTTC
v_call: TRBV6-5; d_call: .; clone_size: many; j_call: TRBJ1-5; cdr3_aa: CASSYLDGGEQPQHF; cdr3_nt: TGTGCCAGCAGTTACCTCGATGGGGGTGAACAGCCCCAGCATTTT
v_call: TRBV20-1; d_call: .; clone_size: many; j_call: TRBJ1-6; cdr3_aa: CSASSLEGSDSPLHF; cdr3_nt: TGCAGTGCTAGTAGCTTGGAGGGGTCGGATTCACCCCTCCACTTT
v_call: TRBV7-8; d_call: .; clone_size: many; j_call: TRBJ1-2; cdr3_aa: CASSHQGGYGYTF; cdr3_nt: TGTGCCAGCAGCCATCAGGGAGGCTATGGCTACACCTTC
v_call: TRBV18; d_call: .; clone_size: many; j_call: TRBJ2-3; cdr3_aa: CASSRLHRTVPSTDTQYF; cdr3_nt: TGTGCCAGCTCACGCTTGCACAGGACGGTTCCTAGCACAGATACGCAGTATTTT
v_call: TRBV12-3/TRBV12-4; d_call: .; clone_size: few; j_call: TRBJ1-6; cdr3_aa: CASRDRTNSPLHF; cdr3_nt: TGTGCCAGCAGGGACAGAACAAATTCACCCCTCCACTTT
v_call: TRBV5-5; d_call: .; clone_size: many; j_call: TRBJ2-3; cdr3_aa: CASSPRTGTDTQYF; cdr3_nt: TGTGCCAGCAGTCCAAGGACAGGCACAGATACGCAGTATTTT
v_call: TRBV10-3; d_call: TRBD1; clone_size: many; j_call: TRBJ2-1; cdr3_aa: CAISRPDRGGINEQFF; cdr3_nt: TGTGCCATCAGCAGACCAGACAGGGGGGGAATCAATGAGCAGTTCTTC
v_call: TRBV29-1; d_call: TRBD1; clone_size: .; j_call: TRBJ2-4; cdr3_aa: CSAGNRGESDIQYF; cdr3_nt: TGCAGCGCTGGGAACAGGGGGGAAAGTGACATTCAGTACTTC
v_call: TRBV27; d_call: TRBD2; clone_size: many; j_call: TRBJ2-1; cdr3_aa: CASSLTRLAGGPDEQFF; cdr3_nt: TGTGCCAGCAGTTTAACCCGGCTAGCGGGGGGGCCCGATGAGCAGTTCTTC
v_call: TRBV5-5; d_call: TRBD1; clone_size: few; j_call: TRBJ2-2; cdr3_aa: CASSLRDREFGELFF; cdr3_nt: TGTGCCAGCAGCTTGAGGGACAGGGAATTCGGGGAGCTGTTTTTT
v_call: TRBV20-1; d_call: .; clone_size: .; j_call: TRBJ2-7; cdr3_aa: CSAQSPGTNLYEQYF; cdr3_nt: TGCAGTGCTCAGTCCCCCGGGACGAATCTCTACGAGCAGTACTTC
v_call: TRBV21-1; d_call: .; clone_size: many; j_call: TRBJ2-3; cdr3_aa: CASSREGRLAVFYF; cdr3_nt: TGTGCCAGCAGCAGAGAAGGTCGACTAGCCGTGTTCTATTTT
v_call: TRBV4-2; d_call: TRBD1; clone_size: .; j_call: TRBJ1-5; cdr3_aa: CASSTTLGQINQPQHF; cdr3_nt: TGTGCCAGCAGCACGACCCTGGGACAGATAAATCAGCCCCAGCATTTT
v_call: TRBV5-1; d_call: .; clone_size: .; j_call: TRBJ2-3; cdr3_aa: CASSLDSTDTQYF; cdr3_nt: TGCGCCAGCAGCTTGGACAGCACAGATACGCAGTATTTT
v_call: TRBV29-1; d_call: .; clone_size: few; j_call: TRBJ2-4; cdr3_aa: CSVEARLEAKNIQYF; cdr3_nt: TGCAGCGTTGAAGCGCGGCTTGAGGCCAAAAACATTCAGTACTTC
v_call: TRBV12-3/TRBV12-4; d_call: TRBD1; clone_size: many; j_call: TRBJ1-2; cdr3_aa: CASSPTGEGYTF; cdr3_nt: TGTGCCAGCAGTCCTACAGGGGAAGGCTACACCTTC
v_call: TRBV19; d_call: .; clone_size: many; j_call: TRBJ1-2; cdr3_aa: CASKDYGYTF; cdr3_nt: TGTGCCAGTAAGGATTATGGCTACACCTTC
v_call: TRBV29-1; d_call: .; clone_size: many; j_call: TRBJ1-1; cdr3_aa: CSGHTLASNTEAFF; cdr3_nt: TGCAGCGGGCATACCCTAGCATCGAACACTGAAGCTTTCTTT
v_call: TRBV7-9; d_call: .; clone_size: .; j_call: TRBJ1-5; cdr3_aa: CASSFDGTGQPQHF; cdr3_nt: TGTGCCAGCAGCTTCGACGGAACCGGCCAGCCCCAGCATTTT
v_call: TRBV2; d_call: .; clone_size: many; j_call: TRBJ2-7; cdr3_aa: CASSEISVTNGPYEQYF; cdr3_nt: TGTGCCAGCAGTGAAATCTCGGTGACAAATGGGCCCTACGAGCAGTACTTC
v_call: TRBV2; d_call: TRBD2; clone_size: many; j_call: TRBJ2-1; cdr3_aa: CASRPTSGISSSYNEQFF; cdr3_nt: TGTGCCAGCAGACCGACTAGCGGGATTTCCAGCTCCTACAATGAGCAGTTCTTC
v_call: TRBV25-1; d_call: .; clone_size: .; j_call: TRBJ2-5; cdr3_aa: CASKLQGEGETQYF; cdr3_nt: TGTGCCAGCAAACTCCAGGGGGAGGGAGAGACCCAGTACTTC
v_call: TRBV6-5; d_call: TRBD1; clone_size: many; j_call: TRBJ2-7; cdr3_aa: CASSSGGEQYF; cdr3_nt: TGTGCCAGCAGTTCAGGGGGCGAGCAGTACTTC
v_call: TRBV18; d_call: .; clone_size: .; j_call: TRBJ1-1; cdr3_aa: CASSPNREGTEAFF; cdr3_nt: TGTGCCAGCTCACCGAACAGGGAGGGGACTGAAGCTTTCTTT
v_call: TRBV27; d_call: .; clone_size: few; j_call: TRBJ2-1; cdr3_aa: CASLRGIWDNEQFF; cdr3_nt: TGTGCCAGCCTCCGGGGCATCTGGGACAATGAGCAGTTCTTC
v_call: TRBV12-3/TRBV12-4; d_call: .; clone_size: many; j_call: TRBJ2-6; cdr3_aa: CASSLGTASGANVLTF; cdr3_nt: TGTGCCAGCAGTTTAGGAACAGCCTCTGGGGCCAACGTCCTGACTTTC
v_call: TRBV5-1; d_call: TRBD1; clone_size: many; j_call: TRBJ1-1; cdr3_aa: CASSTQGPNTEAFF; cdr3_nt: TGCGCCAGCAGCACACAGGGGCCTAACACTGAAGCTTTCTTT
v_call: TRBV29-1; d_call: .; clone_size: many; j_call: TRBJ1-1; cdr3_aa: CSGTFDRSAEAFF; cdr3_nt: TGCAGCGGGACATTTGATAGGTCGGCTGAAGCTTTCTTT
v_call: TRBV7-9; d_call: TRBD2; clone_size: .; j_call: TRBJ2-3; cdr3_aa: CASRLGEGTITQYF; cdr3_nt: TGTGCCAGCAGACTAGGGGAGGGCACAATTACGCAGTATTTT
v_call: TRBV5-1; d_call: .; clone_size: many; j_call: TRBJ1-1; cdr3_aa: CASSLSGLNTEAFF; cdr3_nt: TGCGCCAGCAGCTTGTCCGGGCTAAACACTGAAGCTTTCTTT
v_call: TRBV20-1; d_call: TRBD2; clone_size: many; j_call: TRBJ2-2; cdr3_aa: CSARAQSGGNTGELFF; cdr3_nt: TGCAGTGCTAGAGCTCAGAGCGGGGGGAACACCGGGGAGCTGTTTTTT
v_call: TRBV24-1; d_call: .; clone_size: few; j_call: TRBJ1-2; cdr3_aa: CATSDLRASTPDGYTF; cdr3_nt: TGTGCCACCAGTGATTTGAGGGCATCCACGCCTGATGGCTACACCTTC
v_call: TRBV5-1; d_call: TRBD1; clone_size: many; j_call: TRBJ1-6; cdr3_aa: CASSLLGTGYNSPLHF; cdr3_nt: TGCGCCAGCAGCCTCCTCGGGACAGGGTATAATTCACCCCTCCACTTT
v_call: TRBV21-1; d_call: .; clone_size: .; j_call: TRBJ2-7; cdr3_aa: CASSKKGVGGVAYEQYF; cdr3_nt: TGTGCCAGCAGCAAAAAAGGGGTCGGGGGCGTCGCCTACGAGCAGTACTTC
v_call: TRBV5-1; d_call: .; clone_size: few; j_call: TRBJ1-5; cdr3_aa: CASSLDDSSNQPQHF; cdr3_nt: TGCGCCAGCAGCTTGGATGACAGTAGCAATCAGCCCCAGCATTTT
v_call: TRBV9; d_call: .; clone_size: many; j_call: TRBJ2-3; cdr3_aa: CASSETDTQYF; cdr3_nt: TGTGCCAGCAGTGAGACAGATACGCAGTATTTT
v_call: TRBV12-3/TRBV12-4; d_call: .; clone_size: few; j_call: TRBJ2-5; cdr3_aa: CASRDSQETQYF; cdr3_nt: TGTGCCAGCAGGGACAGCCAAGAGACCCAGTACTTC
v_call: TRBV4-1; d_call: .; clone_size: few; j_call: TRBJ1-1; cdr3_aa: CASSQGPGVTEAFF; cdr3_nt: TGCGCCAGCAGCCAGGGCCCGGGGGTCACTGAAGCTTTCTTT
v_call: TRBV3-1; d_call: TRBD1; clone_size: many; j_call: TRBJ2-5; cdr3_aa: CASSRRQGAADQETQYF; cdr3_nt: TGTGCCAGCAGCCGTCGACAGGGTGCGGCGGACCAAGAGACCCAGTACTTC
v_call: TRBV30; d_call: .; clone_size: few; j_call: TRBJ1-1; cdr3_aa: CAWGGLQGAFF; cdr3_nt: TGTGCCTGGGGGGGATTGCAGGGAGCTTTCTTT